This entry describes one TCR beta chain. The antigen remains undetermined. These data belong to a study of cytomegalovirus exposure and HLA in healthy donors. Study observations and caveats: In a later analysis, several top co-occurrence clusters appeared linked to parvovirus B19, influenza, CMV and Epstein-Barr virus.

Both 60 Vbeta primers and 13 Jbeta primers went into the PCR. Only in-frame clones appear in the TCRdb table, and some are missing; sequencing was by immunoSEQ multiplex PCR. The table has 80,000 or so clones, 10% seen once; the top ten hold around 26%. Sequencing used PBMCs. The clonotype comes from a man in his sixties in good health and CMV-seropositive.

CDR3 sequence: CASSLGGLAGQETQYF. The CDR3 region has the DNA TGTGCCAGCAGCTTGGGGGGACTAGCGGGACAAGAGACCCAGTACTTC. This chain links TRBV5-6 with TRBJ2-5; TRBD2 agrees at 13 bases. This CDR3 is built from 16 residues. CDR1 is SGHDT, CDR2 YYEEEE, per germline. V was pared by 0 bases and J by 2 bases, with 1 base of the junction left unmatched.